The clone carrying this T cell receptor beta chain turned up a few times. These data belong to a study of blood T cells in healthy people across ages. The CDR3 spans 16 residues. V dropped 6 bases and J dropped 0 bases, with 12 bases sitting between them. A second about 7 to 12 cycle PCR used barcoded and J-beta primers. TCRdb re-called the 5' RACE reads with MiXCR, one entry per CDR3 protein. The repertoire holds some 1.1 million distinct CDR3 sequences, more than 30% seen once, with less than 15% in the top ten. The TCR sequence derives from a man aged 18 to 30 in good health. Sequencing was performed on blood. This chain connects TRBV12-3 or TRBV12-4 to TRBJ2-6, with a tentative D call TRBD1 (6 bases). CDR3 nucleotides: TGTGCCAGCAGGGGGGACACATACTCTGGGGCCAACGTCCTGACTTTC. Translating gives CASRGDTYSGANVLTF.